The following is a TCR beta chain sequence with its context. The sample is drawn from a study of technical replicates of blood from a few donors. TCRdb's copy holds only in-frame clones and misses some; the assay was immunoSEQ multiplex PCR. Of some 80,000 clones in the sample, just under 95% were seen once. The germline CDR1 and CDR2 sequences are MNHNS and SASEGT. The CDR3 runs 14 residues. V lost 5 bases and J lost 4; bases outside the gene matches: 6. V usage is TRBV6-1 and J usage is TRBJ1-1; 8 positions match TRBD1. The sequence came from a human donor in good health. Sequenced input: T cells isolated from PBMCs. The CDR3 region is CASSITGGLTEAFF. The CDR3 bases are TGTGCCAGCAGTATAACAGGGGGTCTCACTGAAGCTTTCTTT.